This TCR beta chain derives from a study of shared clonotypes between healthy human individuals (dated by TCRdb to 2020 to 2021). In the study overall: The cohort comprised two women and a few men aged 18 to 49 years. For each donor, three plates each were used for CD4 naive and CD4 memory, two plates were used for CD8 naive, and one plate was used for CD8 memory. Blood TCR repertoires of five healthy adults were deeply sequenced to estimate repertoire size and the extent of clonotype sharing between individuals. To increase sequencing depth and limit assay-specific biases, different laboratories used diverse techniques to prepare libraries and sequence TCR repertoires. Between about 0.94 and 8.9 billion PBMCs per donor were obtained by leukapheresis.

Donors were healthy HIV-negative adults with no recently reported acute infections or vaccinations. Every donor was a Caucasian adult living in Nashville, Tennessee, USA. CD4+ T cells were enriched through magnetic negative selection, after which naive cells were positively selected on CD45RA and the remaining negative fraction served as the memory subset. After blood collection by leukapheresis, PBMCs were isolated using Ficoll-Histopaque density gradient centrifugation and then cryopreserved in the vapor phase of liquid nitrogen. Analytical flow cytometry was used to check the purity and quantity of each magnetically sorted T cell population. Genomic DNA was isolated from every sorted fraction and measured by UV absorbance on a Nanodrop 2000c. Points the paper makes about the study in general: Larger estimated clonotype richness was generally found for naive subsets than for memory subsets. Because the study included a small number of donors, the genetic and exposure-history diversity represented was limited. Across four donors, roughly 5.1% of naive CD4, roughly 3.3% of naive CD8, about 2% of memory CD4, and approximately 0.4% of memory CD8 clonotypes were shared. Rarefaction of sorted-subset datasets indicated incomplete sequencing despite the large sequencing depth. Compared with non-shared clonotypes, clonotypes shared by all four sorted-subset donors had higher generation probabilities. Only blood was sampled, and tissue TCR repertoires likely differ from those in blood. Pairwise subsampling indicated that sequencing depth was expected to affect the degree of clonotype sharing among donors.

Concerning this clone: The antigen it recognizes is unknown. The record has no base qualities; no much larger clone is one base away.

Using the deep immunoSEQ assay, TCR CDR3 regions were amplified from genomic DNA by multiplex PCR. Extracted genomic DNA from each cell subset was distributed evenly across all wells of several immunoSEQ 96-well plates, and each plate was treated as a replicate. Each replicate PCR for sorted subsets received about 200 ng genomic DNA, equal to tens of thousands of T cell genomes. Purified libraries were measured with a Qubit 3.0 fluorometer, size-checked on a Bioanalyzer 2100, and measured again with the KAPA Library Quantification kit. Every immunoSEQ 96-well plate was sequenced on a dedicated single-read 150-cycle Illumina NextSeq 550 flow cell. The study's processing was this. The immunoSEQ output contained only junctional sequences without quality scores, so filtering could not match that applied to full-length reads. Sequences were annotated with PyIR, a Python wrapper for IgBLAST v1.9, and V/J genes and CDR3 were assigned using IMGT germline references. Reads were removed for weak V/J assignments (E-value above 1e-6), missing CDR3, stop codons, out-of-frame junctions, or ambiguous translated residues. A V3J clonotype was defined by an identical inferred V gene, J gene, and CDR3 amino acid sequence. Percentage overlap between repertoires was computed as shared unique clonotypes divided by the size of the smaller repertoire. Richness of each repertoire was evaluated using RTK rarefaction, the Chao1 estimator, and Recon v2.1 estimates of unobserved clonotypes. Generation probabilities were computed with OLGA for all TCRbeta clonotypes obtained by the gDNA method from a few donors. This is the immuneACCESS table as TCRdb keeps it, with only in-frame sequences that have V and J called. A part of the clones is gone; compared with another copy, unresolved V genes explain less than half, and the rest is unexplained. The DNA was the basis for D and trimming; V, J and clone size are from that table. In all, the sample holds approximately 2,300,000 clones, and 92% of those were seen once. The ten largest clonotypes hold more than 0.35% of the sample.

CDR1 is given as MDHEN and CDR2 as SYDVKM, both from the germline V gene. The CDR3 covers 16 residues, taking in both the cysteine and the phenylalanine. Left in the record is the CDR3 DNA by itself, 48 bases read in frame from the first base. The junction carries 16 bases between V and J, which are trimmed by 4 bases and 4 bases respectively. Source material: naive CD4+ T cells from PBMCs. Read against the paper, the sample's cell subset or site label means: CD45RA+ positively selected. This chain is built from TRBV28 and TRBJ2-2; TRBD2 is perhaps the D gene, given 5 matching bases. This clonotype was obtained from a man between 18 and 29 years old in good health. Some clones in this sample may be carry-over from other donors' samples. The nucleotide sequence reads as follows: TGTGCCAGCAGTTATCCCCGGAGGACGGGCACCGGGGAGCTGTTTTTT. Translated, it reads CASSYPRRTGTGELFF.